This is a list of T cell receptor beta chains from one sample in a study of metastatic and nonmetastatic thyroid tumors. Using MiXCR, TCRdb reanalyzed the PCR reads. Here the sample spans approximately 20,000 clones, around 16% being singletons. Sample: blood. Receptors originate from a female donor with papillary thyroid cancer or a benign thyroid nodule (not recorded which). Some clones in this sample may be carry-over from other donors' samples. The CDR3 runs from the conserved cysteine through the conserved F or W. D genes are given only for firm matches. Clone size is given for some rows only: seen once, a few or many times, or a class if the clone is expanded.

NA	many	TRBV15	TRBJ2-5	CATSRGIGDAAQYF	TGTGCCACCAGCAGAGGGATCGGGGACGCGGCCCAGTACTTC
TRBD1	NA	TRBV10-3	TRBJ1-2	CAISAWGQPEDGYTF	TGTGCCATCAGTGCCTGGGGACAGCCGGAGGATGGCTACACCTTC
NA	many	TRBV7-3	TRBJ1-1	CASSLTGRTGNTEAFF	TGTGCCAGCAGCTTAACTGGAAGGACGGGGAACACTGAAGCTTTCTTT
NA	NA	TRBV20-1	TRBJ2-7	CSARKTSYEQYF	TGCAGTGCTAGGAAAACTTCCTACGAGCAGTACTTC
NA	few	TRBV6-5	TRBJ1-2	CASSYTGYGRGIGYTF	TGTGCCAGCAGTTATACGGGATATGGCAGGGGTATTGGCTACACCTTC
NA	many	TRBV11-2	TRBJ2-7	CASSLGTSEQYF	TGTGCCAGCAGCTTAGGGACTTCCGAGCAGTACTTC
NA	NA	TRBV6-1	TRBJ2-1	CASIPPGGVYNEQFF	TGTGCCAGCATCCCTCCGGGCGGGGTATACAATGAGCAGTTCTTC
TRBD2	many	TRBV28	TRBJ2-3	CASSLRGGHTDTQYF	TGTGCCAGCAGTTTGCGGGGGGGCCACACAGATACGCAGTATTTT
TRBD1	many	TRBV19	TRBJ1-2	CASTNRGGLNYGYTF	TGTGCCAGCACCAACAGGGGTGGTTTGAACTATGGCTACACCTTC
NA	NA	TRBV18	TRBJ1-4	CVSSPGGTWTTNEKLFF	TGTGTCAGCTCACCAGGCGGGACCTGGACAACTAATGAAAAACTGTTTTTT
NA	NA	TRBV19	TRBJ1-4	CASSFNEKLFF	TGTGCCAGTAGCTTTAATGAAAAACTGTTTTTT
NA	medium-sized	TRBV6-1	TRBJ2-5	CASSSSQETQYF	TGTGCCAGCAGTTCTAGTCAAGAGACCCAGTACTTC
NA	many	TRBV7-6	TRBJ2-7	CASSLVSGAPYEQYF	TGTGCCAGCAGCTTAGTGTCGGGAGCCCCCTACGAGCAGTACTTC
NA	many	TRBV5-5	TRBJ1-3	CASSLLFSGNTIYF	TGTGCCAGCAGCTTACTGTTCTCTGGAAACACCATATATTTT
NA	medium-sized	TRBV6-1	TRBJ2-7	CATTRGAPGEQYF	TGTGCCACCACGCGGGGAGCCCCTGGCGAGCAGTACTTC
NA	many	TRBV12-3/TRBV12-4	TRBJ1-5	CASSLTGQPQHF	TGTGCCAGCAGTTTGACAGGTCAGCCCCAGCATTTT
NA	many	TRBV5-1	TRBJ2-7	CASSLVGGASYEQYF	TGCGCCAGCAGCTTGGTTGGGGGGGCCTCCTACGAGCAGTACTTC
NA	many	TRBV4-3	TRBJ1-6	CASSQFNNSPLHF	TGCGCCAGCAGCCAATTTAATAATTCACCCCTCCACTTT
TRBD1	NA	TRBV7-2	TRBJ2-7	CASSARQGIGEQYF	TGTGCCAGCAGCGCCAGACAGGGGATCGGCGAGCAGTACTTC
TRBD1	many	TRBV5-4	TRBJ1-1	CASSTGQGYTEAFF	TGTGCCAGCAGCACGGGACAGGGGTACACTGAAGCTTTCTTT
NA	many	TRBV5-1	TRBJ2-3	CASRTAVTDTQYF	TGCGCCAGCAGGACAGCAGTCACAGATACGCAGTATTTT
TRBD2	many	TRBV13	TRBJ2-3	CASSLLAGSDTQYF	TGTGCCAGCAGCTTACTAGCGGGCTCGGATACGCAGTATTTT
TRBD1	many	TRBV5-1	TRBJ2-7	CASSMRQGDPYEQYF	TGCGCCAGCAGCATGAGACAGGGCGATCCCTACGAGCAGTACTTC
NA	NA	TRBV6-1	TRBJ2-7	CASSEVGYEQYF	TGTGCCAGCAGTGAAGTCGGCTACGAGCAGTACTTC
NA	NA	TRBV9	TRBJ1-2	CASSVAPETYGYTF	TGTGCCAGCAGCGTAGCTCCCGAGACCTATGGCTACACCTTC
NA	many	TRBV29-1	TRBJ2-1	CSVDFGGYNEQFF	TGCAGCGTTGACTTCGGTGGATACAATGAGCAGTTCTTC
NA	many	TRBV11-3	TRBJ2-1	CASSLAEQYNEQFF	TGTGCCAGCAGCTTAGCGGAACAATACAATGAGCAGTTCTTC
NA	many	TRBV7-7	TRBJ2-7	CASSLDENYEQYF	TGTGCCAGCAGCTTAGACGAAAACTACGAGCAGTACTTC
TRBD2	NA	TRBV20-1	TRBJ2-7	CSATGTSGRVEYEQYF	TGCAGTGCTACCGGGACTAGCGGGAGGGTAGAGTACGAGCAGTACTTC
NA	many	TRBV18	TRBJ2-7	CASSLTGVRELPDEQYF	TGTGCCAGCTCACTCACAGGAGTACGGGAGCTACCCGACGAGCAGTACTTC
TRBD2	many	TRBV9	TRBJ2-1	CASSPTGTSGAGGQFF	TGTGCCAGCAGCCCGACCGGGACTAGCGGGGCCGGGGGGCAGTTCTTC
TRBD2	many	TRBV5-6	TRBJ2-3	CASSPEQGLAGPDTQYF	TGTGCCAGCAGCCCGGAACAAGGACTAGCGGGCCCAGATACGCAGTATTTT
NA	many	TRBV20-1	TRBJ1-3	CSAGRSSRNTIYF	TGCAGTGCGGGCAGGTCTTCGCGTAACACCATATATTTT
TRBD2	few	TRBV3-1	TRBJ2-5	CASSQVGPGGETQYF	TGTGCCAGCAGCCAAGTGGGACCGGGGGGAGAGACCCAGTACTTC
TRBD2	NA	TRBV5-1	TRBJ2-7	CASSLGTSNEQYF	TGCGCCAGCAGCCTCGGGACTAGCAACGAGCAGTACTTC
TRBD1	few	TRBV12-3/TRBV12-4	TRBJ1-5	CASSFRNTGVQPQHF	TGTGCCAGCAGTTTTAGAAATACAGGGGTACAGCCCCAGCATTTT
TRBD1	NA	TRBV6-1	TRBJ2-7	CASRGTGGRREGHEQYF	TGTGCCAGCAGAGGGACAGGGGGCCGGCGGGAGGGCCACGAGCAGTACTTC
TRBD1	many	TRBV24-1	TRBJ2-6	CATSDSRDSLYSGANVLTF	TGTGCCACCAGTGATAGCCGGGACAGCCTATATTCTGGGGCCAACGTCCTGACTTTC
TRBD1	NA	TRBV4-2	TRBJ2-7	CASSQDRPSPDRGNYEQYF	TGTGCCAGCAGCCAAGATCGGCCCTCACCTGACAGGGGGAACTACGAGCAGTACTTC
NA	few	TRBV11-1	TRBJ1-1	CASSLVKWGENTEAFF	TGTGCCAGCAGCTTAGTTAAGTGGGGGGAGAACACTGAAGCTTTCTTT